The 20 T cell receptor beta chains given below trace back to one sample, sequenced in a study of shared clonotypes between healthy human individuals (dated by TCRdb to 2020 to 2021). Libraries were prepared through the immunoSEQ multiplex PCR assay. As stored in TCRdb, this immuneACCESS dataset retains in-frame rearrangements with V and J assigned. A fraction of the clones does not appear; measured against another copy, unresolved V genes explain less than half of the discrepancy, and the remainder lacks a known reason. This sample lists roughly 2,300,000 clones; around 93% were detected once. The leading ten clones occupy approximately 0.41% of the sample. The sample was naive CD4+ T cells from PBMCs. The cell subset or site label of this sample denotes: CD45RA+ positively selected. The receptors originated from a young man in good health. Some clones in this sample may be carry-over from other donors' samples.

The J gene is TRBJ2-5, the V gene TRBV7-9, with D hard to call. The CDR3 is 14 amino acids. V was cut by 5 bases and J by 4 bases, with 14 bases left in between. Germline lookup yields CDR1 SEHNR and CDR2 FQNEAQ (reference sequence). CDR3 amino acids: CASSPDPGRETQYF. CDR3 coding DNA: TGTGCCAGCAGCCCCGACCCAGGCAGAGAGACCCAGTACTTC.

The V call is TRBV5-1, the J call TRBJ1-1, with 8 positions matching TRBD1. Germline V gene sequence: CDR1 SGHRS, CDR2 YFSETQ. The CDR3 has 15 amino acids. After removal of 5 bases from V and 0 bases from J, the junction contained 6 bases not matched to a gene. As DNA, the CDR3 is TGCGCCAGCAGGGACAGGGTCCGCATGAACACTGAAGCTTTCTTT. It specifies CASRDRVRMNTEAFF.

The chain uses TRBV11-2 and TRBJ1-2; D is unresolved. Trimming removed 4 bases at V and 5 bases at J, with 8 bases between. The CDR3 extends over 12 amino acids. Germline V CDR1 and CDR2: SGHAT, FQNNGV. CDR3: CASSYSSYGYTF. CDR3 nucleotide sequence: TGTGCCAGCAGCTATTCCAGTTATGGCTACACCTTC.

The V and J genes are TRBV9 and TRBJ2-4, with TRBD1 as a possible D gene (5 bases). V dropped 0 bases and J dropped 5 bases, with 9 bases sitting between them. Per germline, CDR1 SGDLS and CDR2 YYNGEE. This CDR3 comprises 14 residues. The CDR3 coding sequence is TGTGCCAGCAGCGTAGGTGGGGCCCAAAACATTCAGTACTTC. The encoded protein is CASSVGGAQNIQYF.

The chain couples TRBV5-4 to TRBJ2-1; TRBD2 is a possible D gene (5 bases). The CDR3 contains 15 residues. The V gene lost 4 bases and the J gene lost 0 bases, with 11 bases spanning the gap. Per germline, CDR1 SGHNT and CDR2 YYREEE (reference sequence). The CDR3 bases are TGTGCCAGCAGCGCGACGGGGAGCTCCTACAATGAGCAGTTCTTC. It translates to CASSATGSSYNEQFF.

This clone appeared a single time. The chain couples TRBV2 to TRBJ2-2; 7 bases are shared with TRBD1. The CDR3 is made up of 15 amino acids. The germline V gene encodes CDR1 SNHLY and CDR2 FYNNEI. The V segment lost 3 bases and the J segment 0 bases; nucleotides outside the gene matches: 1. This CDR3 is CASSDQGANTGELFF. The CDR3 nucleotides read TGTGCCAGCAGTGATCAGGGGGCGAACACCGGGGAGCTGTTTTTT.

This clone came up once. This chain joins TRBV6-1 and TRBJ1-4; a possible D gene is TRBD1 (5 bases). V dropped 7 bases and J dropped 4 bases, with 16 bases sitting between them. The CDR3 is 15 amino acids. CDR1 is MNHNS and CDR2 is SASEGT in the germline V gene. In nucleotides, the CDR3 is TGTGCCAGCACCAGAACGCACAGGTTTAATGAAAAACTGTTTTTT. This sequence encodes CASTRTHRFNEKLFF.

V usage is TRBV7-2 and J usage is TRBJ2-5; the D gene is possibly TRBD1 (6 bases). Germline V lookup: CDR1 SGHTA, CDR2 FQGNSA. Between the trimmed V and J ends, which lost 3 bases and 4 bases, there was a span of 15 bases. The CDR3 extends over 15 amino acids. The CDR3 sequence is CASSLTGQRGETQYF. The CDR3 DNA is TGTGCCAGCAGCTTGACAGGTCAGAGGGGAGAGACCCAGTACTTC.

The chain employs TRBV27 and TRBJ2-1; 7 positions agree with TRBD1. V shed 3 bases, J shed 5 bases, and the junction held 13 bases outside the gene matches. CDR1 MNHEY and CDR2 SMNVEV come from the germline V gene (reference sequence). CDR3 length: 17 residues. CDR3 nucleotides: TGTGCCAGCAGTTTTCCCCAAACAGGGGTCAGGGACAATGAGCAGTTCTTC. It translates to CASSFPQTGVRDNEQFF.

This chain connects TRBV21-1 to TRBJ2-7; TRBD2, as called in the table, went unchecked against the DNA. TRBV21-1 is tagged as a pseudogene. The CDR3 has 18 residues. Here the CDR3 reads CASSKGGRCRAQYYEQYF. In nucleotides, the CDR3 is TGTGCCAGCAGCAAAGGAGGCCGGTGCAGAGCGCAGTACTACGAGCAGTACTTC.

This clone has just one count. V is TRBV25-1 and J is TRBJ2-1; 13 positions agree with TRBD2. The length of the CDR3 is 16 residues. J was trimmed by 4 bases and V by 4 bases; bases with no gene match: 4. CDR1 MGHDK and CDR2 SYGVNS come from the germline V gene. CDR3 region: CASSGETSGRYNEQFF. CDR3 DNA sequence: TGTGCCAGCAGTGGAGAGACTAGCGGGAGGTACAATGAGCAGTTCTTC.

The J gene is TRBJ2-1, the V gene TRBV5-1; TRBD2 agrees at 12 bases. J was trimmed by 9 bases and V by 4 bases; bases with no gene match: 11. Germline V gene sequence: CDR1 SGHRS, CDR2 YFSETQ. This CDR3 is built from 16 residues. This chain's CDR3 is CASSTNLAGGPVEQFF. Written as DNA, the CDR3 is TGCGCCAGCAGCACTAATCTAGCGGGAGGGCCGGTTGAGCAGTTCTTC.

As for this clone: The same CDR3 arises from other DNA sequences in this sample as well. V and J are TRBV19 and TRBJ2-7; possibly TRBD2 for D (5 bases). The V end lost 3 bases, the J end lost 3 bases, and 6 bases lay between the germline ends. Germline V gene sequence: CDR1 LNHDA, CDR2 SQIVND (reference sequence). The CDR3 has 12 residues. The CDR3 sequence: CASSIRGYEQYF. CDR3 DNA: TGTGCCAGTAGTATTCGGGGCTACGAGCAGTACTTC.

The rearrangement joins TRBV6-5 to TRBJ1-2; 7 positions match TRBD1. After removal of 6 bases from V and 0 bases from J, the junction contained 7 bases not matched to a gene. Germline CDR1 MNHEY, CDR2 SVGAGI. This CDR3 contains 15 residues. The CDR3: CASRLGQKPNYGYTF. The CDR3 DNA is TGTGCCAGCAGACTGGGACAGAAGCCTAACTATGGCTACACCTTC.

The CDR3 DNA follows: TGTGCCAGCATTCGAACAGGGGTCCCTGAAGCTTTCTTT. Amino acid sequence: CASIRTGVPEAFF. The gene calls are TRBV6-1 and TRBJ1-1, with TRBD1 matching 7 bases. This CDR3 is 13 amino acids long. The junction had 8 bases not matched to a gene; V was cut back by 7 bases and J by 6 bases. Germline V gene data show CDR1 as MNHNS and CDR2 as SASEGT.

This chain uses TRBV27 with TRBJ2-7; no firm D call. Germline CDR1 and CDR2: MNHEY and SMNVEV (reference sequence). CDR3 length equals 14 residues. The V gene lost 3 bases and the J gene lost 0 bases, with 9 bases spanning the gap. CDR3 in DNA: TGTGCCAGCAGTTTGTCAGCGAGCTCCTACGAGCAGTACTTC. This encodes CASSLSASSYEQYF.

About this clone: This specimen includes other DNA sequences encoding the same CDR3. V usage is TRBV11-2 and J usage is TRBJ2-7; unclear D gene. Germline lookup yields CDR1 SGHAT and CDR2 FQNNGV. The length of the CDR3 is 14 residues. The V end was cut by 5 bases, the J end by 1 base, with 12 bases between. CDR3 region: CASSPRATSYEQYF. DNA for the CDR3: TGTGCCAGCAGCCCCCGAGCGACTTCCTACGAGCAGTACTTC.

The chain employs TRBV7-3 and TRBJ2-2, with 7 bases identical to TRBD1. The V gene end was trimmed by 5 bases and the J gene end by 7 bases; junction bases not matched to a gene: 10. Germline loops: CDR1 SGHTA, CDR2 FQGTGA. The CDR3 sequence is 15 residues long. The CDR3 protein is CASSPDRLAGGELFF. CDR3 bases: TGTGCCAGCAGCCCGGACAGGCTGGCGGGCGGGGAGCTGTTTTTT.

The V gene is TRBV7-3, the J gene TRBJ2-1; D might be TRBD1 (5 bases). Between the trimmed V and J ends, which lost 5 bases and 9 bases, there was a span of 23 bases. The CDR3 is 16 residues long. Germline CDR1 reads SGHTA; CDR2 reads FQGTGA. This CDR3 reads CASSQQGVAPFGEQFF. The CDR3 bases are TGTGCCAGCAGCCAACAAGGGGTCGCCCCTTTTGGTGAGCAGTTCTTC.

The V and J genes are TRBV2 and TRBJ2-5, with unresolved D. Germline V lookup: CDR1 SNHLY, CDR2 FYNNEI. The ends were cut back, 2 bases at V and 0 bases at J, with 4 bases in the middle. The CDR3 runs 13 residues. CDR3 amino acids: CASSEQYQETQYF. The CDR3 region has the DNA TGTGCCAGCAGTGAACAGTACCAAGAGACCCAGTACTTC.